This is a list of T cell receptor beta chains from one sample in a study of blood T cell repertoires in COVID-19. The method was immunoSEQ multiplex PCR; TCRdb's version includes in-frame clones alone and lacks a portion of them. The sample includes about 150,000 clones, around 87% of them seen just once. Source material: peripheral blood. The receptors here all came from an elderly man with acute or convalescent COVID-19. Both conserved end residues are part of each CDR3. The order of the fields is CDR3 protein, CDR3 DNA, J gene, D gene, clone size, V gene. The D gene is left open where the match is weak. Clone sizes are given selectively: once, few, many, or a class where the clone is expanded.

CDR3aa: CASSRDSASTDTQYF
CDR3nt: TGTGCCAGCAGCCGTGACAGTGCTAGCACAGATACGCAGTATTTT
j_gene: TRBJ2-3
d_gene: .
abundance: .
v_gene: TRBV7-2

CDR3aa: CASSIGTPNTGELFF
CDR3nt: TGTGCCAGTAGTATTGGGACTCCGAACACCGGGGAGCTGTTTTTT
j_gene: TRBJ2-2
d_gene: .
abundance: .
v_gene: TRBV19

CDR3aa: CASRGDSYEQYF
CDR3nt: TGTGCCAGCAGAGGGGACAGCTACGAGCAGTACTTC
j_gene: TRBJ2-7
d_gene: TRBD1
abundance: .
v_gene: TRBV12-3/TRBV12-4

CDR3aa: CAWNHPGLAGSGEQYF
CDR3nt: TGTGCCTGGAACCACCCGGGACTAGCGGGGTCTGGGGAGCAGTACTTC
j_gene: TRBJ2-7
d_gene: TRBD2
abundance: .
v_gene: TRBV30

CDR3aa: CASSLLISYNEQFF
CDR3nt: TGTGCCAGCAGCCTCCTTATCTCCTACAATGAGCAGTTCTTC
j_gene: TRBJ2-1
d_gene: .
abundance: .
v_gene: TRBV14

CDR3aa: CATQQTFIYNEQFF
CDR3nt: TGTGCCACCCAACAAACCTTCATATACAATGAGCAGTTCTTC
j_gene: TRBJ2-1
d_gene: .
abundance: .
v_gene: TRBV28

CDR3aa: CASSSYRVFNSPLHF
CDR3nt: TGTGCCAGCAGTTCGTACAGGGTGTTTAATTCACCCCTCCACTTT
j_gene: TRBJ1-6
d_gene: .
abundance: .
v_gene: TRBV28

CDR3aa: CAWSWTGSTNEKLFF
CDR3nt: TGTGCCTGGAGTTGGACAGGGAGTACTAATGAAAAACTGTTTTTT
j_gene: TRBJ1-4
d_gene: TRBD1
abundance: .
v_gene: TRBV30

CDR3aa: CASSLTGGLGQETQYF
CDR3nt: TGTGCCAGCAGCTTAACGGGAGGACTAGGCCAAGAGACCCAGTACTTC
j_gene: TRBJ2-5
d_gene: TRBD2
abundance: .
v_gene: TRBV7-3

CDR3aa: CASTKTAGELFF
CDR3nt: TGTGCCAGTACGAAGACAGCCGGGGAGCTGTTTTTT
j_gene: TRBJ2-2
d_gene: .
abundance: once
v_gene: TRBV19

CDR3aa: CASSSTLSSYNEQFF
CDR3nt: TGCGCCAGCAGCTCCACCTTGAGCTCCTACAATGAGCAGTTCTTC
j_gene: TRBJ2-1
d_gene: .
abundance: .
v_gene: TRBV5-1

CDR3aa: CASARPAGEQYF
CDR3nt: TGTGCCAGCGCTAGGCCCGCGGGCGAGCAGTACTTC
j_gene: TRBJ2-7
d_gene: .
abundance: .
v_gene: TRBV6-5

CDR3aa: CASSPRTGLGQPQHF
CDR3nt: TGTGCCAGCAGTCCCCGGACAGGGTTAGGACAGCCCCAGCATTTT
j_gene: TRBJ1-5
d_gene: TRBD1
abundance: .
v_gene: TRBV6-5

CDR3aa: CASSPGAGGNTEAFF
CDR3nt: TGTGCCAGCTCACCCGGGGCAGGGGGTAACACTGAAGCTTTCTTT
j_gene: TRBJ1-1
d_gene: TRBD1
abundance: once
v_gene: TRBV18

CDR3aa: CASSQMRRGGYTF
CDR3nt: TGTGCCAGCAGCCAAATGCGCCGGGGTGGCTACACCTTC
j_gene: TRBJ1-2
d_gene: .
abundance: .
v_gene: TRBV3-1/TRBV3-2

CDR3aa: CASSLASGRDEQFF
CDR3nt: TGCGCCAGCAGCTTGGCTAGTGGGAGGGATGAGCAGTTCTTC
j_gene: TRBJ2-1
d_gene: TRBD2
abundance: .
v_gene: TRBV5-1